This T cell receptor beta chain is drawn from a study of a mutant IDH1 vaccine in newly diagnosed glioma. Study information: Onset of vaccination occurred 4-6 weeks following radiotherapy alone, or with temozolomide cycles.

Comments on this clone: Antigen: not known.

Stated time point: week 11, during vaccination. The investigators gave 300 ug of mutant IDH1 20-mer peptide in each vaccine dose, together with topical imiquimod. Sequencing used immunoSEQ multiplex PCR; TCRdb keeps in-frame clones, though not all of them. The table lists 40,000 or so clones, 84% of them singletons. Germline CDR1 reads SGDLS; CDR2 reads YYNGEE. CDR3 size: 15 residues. The V end was cut by 3 bases, the J end by 3 bases, with 14 bases between. The sample was PBMCs, taken from a glioma patient whose treatment included an IDH1 peptide vaccine. This rearrangement joins TRBV9 to TRBJ2-3, with D possibly being TRBD1 (5 bases). This receptor was obtained from a man aged 35 to 55 with glioma. DNA for the CDR3: TGTGCCAGCAGCGCGTCCCAGGGTGTAACAGATACGCAGTATTTT. This encodes CASSASQGVTDTQYF.